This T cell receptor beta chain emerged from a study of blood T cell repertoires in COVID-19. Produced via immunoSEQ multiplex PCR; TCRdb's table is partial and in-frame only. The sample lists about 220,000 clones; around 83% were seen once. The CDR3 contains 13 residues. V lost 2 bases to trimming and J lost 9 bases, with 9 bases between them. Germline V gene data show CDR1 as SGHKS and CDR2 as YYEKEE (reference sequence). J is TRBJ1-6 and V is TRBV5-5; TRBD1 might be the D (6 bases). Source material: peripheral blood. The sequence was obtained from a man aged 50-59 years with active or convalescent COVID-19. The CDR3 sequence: CASSFEQGSPLHF. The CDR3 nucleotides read TGTGCCAGCAGCTTTGAACAGGGTTCACCCCTCCACTTT.